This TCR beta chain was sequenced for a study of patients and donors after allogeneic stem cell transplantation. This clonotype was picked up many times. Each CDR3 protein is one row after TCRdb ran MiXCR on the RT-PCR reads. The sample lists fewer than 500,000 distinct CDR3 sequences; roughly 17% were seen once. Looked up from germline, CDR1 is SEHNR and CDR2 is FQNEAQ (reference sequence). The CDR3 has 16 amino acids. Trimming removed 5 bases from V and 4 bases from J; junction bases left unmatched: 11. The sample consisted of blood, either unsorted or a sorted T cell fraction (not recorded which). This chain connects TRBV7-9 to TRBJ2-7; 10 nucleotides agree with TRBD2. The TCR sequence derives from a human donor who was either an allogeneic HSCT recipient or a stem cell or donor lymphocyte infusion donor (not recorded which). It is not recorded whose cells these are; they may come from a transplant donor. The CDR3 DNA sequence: TGTGCCAGCAGCGCCAAAACCGGACTAGCGGTGTACGAGCAGTACTTC. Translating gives CASSAKTGLAVYEQYF.